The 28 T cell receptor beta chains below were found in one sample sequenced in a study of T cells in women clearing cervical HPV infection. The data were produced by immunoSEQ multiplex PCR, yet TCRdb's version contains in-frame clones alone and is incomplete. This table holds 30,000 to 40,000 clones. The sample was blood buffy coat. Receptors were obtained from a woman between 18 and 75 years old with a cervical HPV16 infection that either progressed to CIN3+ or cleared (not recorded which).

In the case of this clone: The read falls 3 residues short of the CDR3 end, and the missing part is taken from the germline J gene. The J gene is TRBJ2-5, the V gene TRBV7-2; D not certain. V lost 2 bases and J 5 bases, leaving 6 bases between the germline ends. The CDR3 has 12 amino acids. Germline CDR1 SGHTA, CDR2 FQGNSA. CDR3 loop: CASSLSRETQYF. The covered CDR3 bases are TGTGCCAGCAGCTTATCCAGGGAGACC.

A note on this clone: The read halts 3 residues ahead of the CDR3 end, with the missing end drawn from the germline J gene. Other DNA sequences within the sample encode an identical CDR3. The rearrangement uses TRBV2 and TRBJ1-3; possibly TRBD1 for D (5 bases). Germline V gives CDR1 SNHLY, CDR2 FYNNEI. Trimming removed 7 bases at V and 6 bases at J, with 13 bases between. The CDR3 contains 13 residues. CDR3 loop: CASTWQGLNTIYF. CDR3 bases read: TGTGCCAGCACGTGGCAGGGATTAAACACC.

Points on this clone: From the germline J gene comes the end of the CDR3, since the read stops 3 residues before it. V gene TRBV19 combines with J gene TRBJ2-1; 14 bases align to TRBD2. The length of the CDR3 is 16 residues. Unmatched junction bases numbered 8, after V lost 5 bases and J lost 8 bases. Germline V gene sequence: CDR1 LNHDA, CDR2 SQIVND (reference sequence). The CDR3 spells CASSRLAGGPVDEQFF. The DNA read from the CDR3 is TGTGCCAGTAGTCGACTAGCGGGAGGGCCCGTGGATGAG.

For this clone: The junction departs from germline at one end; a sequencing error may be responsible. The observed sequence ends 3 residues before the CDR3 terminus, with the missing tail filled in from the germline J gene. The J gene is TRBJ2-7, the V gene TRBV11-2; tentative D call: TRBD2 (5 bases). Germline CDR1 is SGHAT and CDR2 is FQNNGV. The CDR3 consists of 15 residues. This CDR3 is CASSLVSSSSNEQYF. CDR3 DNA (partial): TGTGCCAGCAGCTTAGTCAGTTCTAGCTCCAACGAG.

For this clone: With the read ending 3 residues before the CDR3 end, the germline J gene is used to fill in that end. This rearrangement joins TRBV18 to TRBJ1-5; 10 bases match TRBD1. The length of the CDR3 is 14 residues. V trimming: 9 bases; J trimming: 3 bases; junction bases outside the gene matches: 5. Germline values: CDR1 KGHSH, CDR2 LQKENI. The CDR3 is CASRGTGVNQPQHF. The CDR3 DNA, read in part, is TGTGCCAGTCGTGGGACAGGGGTCAATCAGCCC.

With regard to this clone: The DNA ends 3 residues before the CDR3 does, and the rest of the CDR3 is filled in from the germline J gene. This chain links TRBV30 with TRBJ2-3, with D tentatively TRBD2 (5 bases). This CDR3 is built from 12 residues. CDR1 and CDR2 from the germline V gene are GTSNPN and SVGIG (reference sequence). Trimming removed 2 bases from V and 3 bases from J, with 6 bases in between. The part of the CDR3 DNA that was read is TGTGCCTGGAGTAGAGGGACAGATACG. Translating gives CAWSRGTDT. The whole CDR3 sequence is CAWSRGTDTQYF.

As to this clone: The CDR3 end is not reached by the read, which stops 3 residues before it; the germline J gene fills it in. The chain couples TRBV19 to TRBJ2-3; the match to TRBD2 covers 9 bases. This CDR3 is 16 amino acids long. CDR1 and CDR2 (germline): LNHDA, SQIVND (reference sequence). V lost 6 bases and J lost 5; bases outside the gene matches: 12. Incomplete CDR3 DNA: TGTGCCAGTAGCTCGCTTAGCGGGAGTGGGCGAGATACG. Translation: CASSSLSGSGRDT. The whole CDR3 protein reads CASSSLSGSGRDTQYF.

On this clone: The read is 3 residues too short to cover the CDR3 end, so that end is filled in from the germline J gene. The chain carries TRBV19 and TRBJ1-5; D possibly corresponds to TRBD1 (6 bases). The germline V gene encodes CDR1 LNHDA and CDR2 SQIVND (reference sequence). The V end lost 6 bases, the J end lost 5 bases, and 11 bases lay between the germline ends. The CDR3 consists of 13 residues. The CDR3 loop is CASRVRGDQPQHF. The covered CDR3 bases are TGTGCCAGTAGGGTCAGGGGCGATCAGCCC.

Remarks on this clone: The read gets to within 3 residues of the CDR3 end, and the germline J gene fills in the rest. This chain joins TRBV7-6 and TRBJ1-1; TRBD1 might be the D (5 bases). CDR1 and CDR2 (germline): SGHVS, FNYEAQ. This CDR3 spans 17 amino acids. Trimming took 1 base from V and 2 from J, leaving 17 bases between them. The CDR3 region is CASSLGSGQSKNTEAFF. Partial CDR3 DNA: TGTGCCAGCAGCTTAGGTTCAGGGCAAAGTAAAAACACTGAA.

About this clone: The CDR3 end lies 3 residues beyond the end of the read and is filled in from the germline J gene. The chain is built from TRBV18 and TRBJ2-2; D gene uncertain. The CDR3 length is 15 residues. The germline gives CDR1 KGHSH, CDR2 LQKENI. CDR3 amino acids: CASSPMAPYNSPLFF. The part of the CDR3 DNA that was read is TGTGCCAGCTCACCAATGGCCCCGTATAATTCACCG.

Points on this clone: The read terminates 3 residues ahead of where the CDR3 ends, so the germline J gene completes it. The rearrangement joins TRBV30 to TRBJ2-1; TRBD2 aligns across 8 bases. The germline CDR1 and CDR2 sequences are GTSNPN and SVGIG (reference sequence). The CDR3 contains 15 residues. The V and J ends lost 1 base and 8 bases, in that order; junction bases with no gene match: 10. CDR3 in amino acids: CAWSARLALYDEQFF. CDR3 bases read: TGTGCCTGGAGTGCCCGACTAGCGCTATACGATGAG.

This chain's CDR3 is CASSPRPGTDNEQFF. The covered CDR3 bases are TGTGCCAGCTCACCGCGCCCCGGGACAGACAATGAG. This sequence joins TRBV18 and TRBJ2-1, with TRBD1 matching over 7 bases. The missing CDR3 end, 3 residues past where the read stops, is filled in from the germline J gene. The J segment lost 5 bases and the V segment lost 3 bases, leaving 7 bases of the junction unmatched. This CDR3 spans 15 amino acids. Germline V gene sequence: CDR1 KGHSH, CDR2 LQKENI.

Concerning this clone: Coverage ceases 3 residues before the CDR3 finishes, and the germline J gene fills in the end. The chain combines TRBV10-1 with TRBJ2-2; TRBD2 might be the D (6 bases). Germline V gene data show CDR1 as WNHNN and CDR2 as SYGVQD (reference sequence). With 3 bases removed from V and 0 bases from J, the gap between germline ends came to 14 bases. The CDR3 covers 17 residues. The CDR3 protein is CASSDGDFSPNTGELFF. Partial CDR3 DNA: TGCGCCAGCAGTGACGGGGACTTCAGCCCGAACACCGGGGAG.

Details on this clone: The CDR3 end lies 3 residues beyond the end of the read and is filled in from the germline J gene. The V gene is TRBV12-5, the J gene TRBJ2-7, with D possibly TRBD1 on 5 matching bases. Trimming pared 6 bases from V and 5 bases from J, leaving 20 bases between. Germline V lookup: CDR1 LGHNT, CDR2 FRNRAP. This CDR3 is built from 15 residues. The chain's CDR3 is CASGRDLGPLHEQYF. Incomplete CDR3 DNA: TGTGCTAGTGGCCGAGACTTGGGGCCTCTCCACGAG.

The covered CDR3 bases are TGCGCCAGCAGCTTGGGAGCCGGC. Its protein product is CASSLGAG. The complete CDR3 protein is CASSLGAGYTF. The chain has TRBV5-1 and TRBJ1-2; D unresolved. The observed sequence ends 3 residues before the CDR3 terminus, with the missing tail filled in from the germline J gene. In germline, CDR1 is SGHRS, CDR2 YFSETQ. The CDR3 is 11 residues long.

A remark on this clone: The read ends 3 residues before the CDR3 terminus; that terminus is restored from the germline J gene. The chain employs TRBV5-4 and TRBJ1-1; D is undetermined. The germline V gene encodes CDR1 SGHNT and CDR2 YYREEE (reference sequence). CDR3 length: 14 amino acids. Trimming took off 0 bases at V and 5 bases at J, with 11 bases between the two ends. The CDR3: CASSLVGGRTEAFF. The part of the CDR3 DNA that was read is TGTGCCAGCAGCTTGGTCGGCGGAAGGACTGAA.

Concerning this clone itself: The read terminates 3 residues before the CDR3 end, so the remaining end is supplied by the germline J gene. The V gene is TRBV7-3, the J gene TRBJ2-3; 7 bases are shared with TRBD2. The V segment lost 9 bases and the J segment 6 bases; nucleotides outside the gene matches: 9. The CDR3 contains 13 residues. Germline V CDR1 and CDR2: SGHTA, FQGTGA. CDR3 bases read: TGTGCCAGTACTAGCGCCCCAGGGGATACG. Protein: CASTSAPGDT. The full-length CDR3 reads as CASTSAPGDTQYF.

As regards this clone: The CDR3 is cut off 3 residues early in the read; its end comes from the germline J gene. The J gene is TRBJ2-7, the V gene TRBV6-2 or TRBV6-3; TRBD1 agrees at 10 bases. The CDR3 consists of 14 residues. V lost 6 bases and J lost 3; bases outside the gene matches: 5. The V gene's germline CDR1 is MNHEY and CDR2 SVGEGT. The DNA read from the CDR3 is TGTGCCAGCAGGGGACAGGGGCGCGACTACGAG. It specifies CASRGQGRDYE. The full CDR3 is CASRGQGRDYEQYF.

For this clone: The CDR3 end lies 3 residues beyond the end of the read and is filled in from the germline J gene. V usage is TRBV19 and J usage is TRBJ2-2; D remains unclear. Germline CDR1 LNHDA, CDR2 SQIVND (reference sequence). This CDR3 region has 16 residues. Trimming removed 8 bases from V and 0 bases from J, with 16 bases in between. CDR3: CASQVSAPANTGELFF. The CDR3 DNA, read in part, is TGTGCCAGTCAAGTTTCAGCGCCCGCGAACACCGGGGAG.

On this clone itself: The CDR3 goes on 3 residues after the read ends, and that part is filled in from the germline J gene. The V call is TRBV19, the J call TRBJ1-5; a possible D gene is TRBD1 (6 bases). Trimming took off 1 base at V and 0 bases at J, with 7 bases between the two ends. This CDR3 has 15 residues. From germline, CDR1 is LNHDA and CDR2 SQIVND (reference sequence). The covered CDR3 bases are TGTGCCAGTAGTATAGGGGGGCTTAGCAATCAGCCC. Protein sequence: CASSIGGLSNQP. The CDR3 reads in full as CASSIGGLSNQPQHF.

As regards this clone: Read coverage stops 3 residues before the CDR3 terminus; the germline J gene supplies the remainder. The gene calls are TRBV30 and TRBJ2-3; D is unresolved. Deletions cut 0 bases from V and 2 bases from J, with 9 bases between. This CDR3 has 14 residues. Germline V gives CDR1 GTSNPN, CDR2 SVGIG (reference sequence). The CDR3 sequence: CAWSVIAFTDTQYF. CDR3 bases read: TGTGCCTGGAGTGTAATAGCCTTCACAGATACG.

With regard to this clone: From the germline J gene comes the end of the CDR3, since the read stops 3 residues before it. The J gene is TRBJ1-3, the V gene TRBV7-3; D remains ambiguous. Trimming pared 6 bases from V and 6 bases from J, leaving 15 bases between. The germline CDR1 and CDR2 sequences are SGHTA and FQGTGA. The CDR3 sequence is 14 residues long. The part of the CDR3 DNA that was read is TGTGCCAGCAGTTATGGGCCGCCTGCAAACACC. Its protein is CASSYGPPANT. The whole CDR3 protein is CASSYGPPANTIYF.

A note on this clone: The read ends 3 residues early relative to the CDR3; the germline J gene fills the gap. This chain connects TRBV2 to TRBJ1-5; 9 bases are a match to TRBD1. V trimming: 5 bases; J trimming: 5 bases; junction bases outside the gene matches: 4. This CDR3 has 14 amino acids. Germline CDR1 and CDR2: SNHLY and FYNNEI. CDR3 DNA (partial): TGTGCCAGCAGTCGACAGGGGGGGGATCAGCCC. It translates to CASSRQGGDQP. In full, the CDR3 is CASSRQGGDQPQHF.

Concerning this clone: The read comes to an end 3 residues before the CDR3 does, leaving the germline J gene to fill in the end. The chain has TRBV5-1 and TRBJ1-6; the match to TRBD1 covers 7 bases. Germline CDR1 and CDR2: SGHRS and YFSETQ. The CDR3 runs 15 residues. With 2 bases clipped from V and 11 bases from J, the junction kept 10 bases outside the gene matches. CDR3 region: CASSLGEQGRTPLHF. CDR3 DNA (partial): TGCGCCAGCAGCTTAGGGGAACAGGGGCGGACACCC.

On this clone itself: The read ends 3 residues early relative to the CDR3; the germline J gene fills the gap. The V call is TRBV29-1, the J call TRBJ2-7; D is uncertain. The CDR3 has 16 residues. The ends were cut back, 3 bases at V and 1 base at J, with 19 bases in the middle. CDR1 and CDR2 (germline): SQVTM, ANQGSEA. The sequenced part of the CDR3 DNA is TGCAGCGTTGAGTCCCTTTCCTCCTATCTTTCCTACGAG. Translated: CSVESLSSYLSYE. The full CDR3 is CSVESLSSYLSYEQYF.

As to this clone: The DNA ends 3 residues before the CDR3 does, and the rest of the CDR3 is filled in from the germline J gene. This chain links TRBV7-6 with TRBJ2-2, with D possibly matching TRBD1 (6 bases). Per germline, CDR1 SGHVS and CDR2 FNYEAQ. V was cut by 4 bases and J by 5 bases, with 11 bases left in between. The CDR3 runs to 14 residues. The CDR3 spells CASSSGVGTGELFF. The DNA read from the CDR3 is TGTGCCAGCAGCTCAGGGGTTGGGACCGGGGAG.

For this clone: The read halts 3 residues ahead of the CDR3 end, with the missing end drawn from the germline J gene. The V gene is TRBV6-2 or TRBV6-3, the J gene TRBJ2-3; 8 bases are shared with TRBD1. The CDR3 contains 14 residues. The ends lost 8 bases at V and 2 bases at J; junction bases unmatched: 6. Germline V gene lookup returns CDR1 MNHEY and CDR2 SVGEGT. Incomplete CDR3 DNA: TGTGCCAGCGGGGGACAGGCGGTCACAGATACG. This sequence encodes CASGGQAVTDT. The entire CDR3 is CASGGQAVTDTQYF.

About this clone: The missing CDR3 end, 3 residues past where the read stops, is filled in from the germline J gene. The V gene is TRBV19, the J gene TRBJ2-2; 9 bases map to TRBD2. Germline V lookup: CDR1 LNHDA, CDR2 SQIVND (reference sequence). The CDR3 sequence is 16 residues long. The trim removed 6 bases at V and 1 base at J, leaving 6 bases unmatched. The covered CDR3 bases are TGTGCCAGTAGAAGACTAGCGGTGAGGAACACCGGGGAG. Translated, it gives CASRRLAVRNTGE. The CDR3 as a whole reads CASRRLAVRNTGELFF. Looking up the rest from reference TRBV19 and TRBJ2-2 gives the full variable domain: DGGITQSPKYLFRKEGQNVTLSCEQNLNHDAMYWYRQDPGQGLRLIYYSQIVNDFQKGDIAEGYSVSREKKESFPLTVTSAQKNPTAFYLCASRRLAVRNTGELFFGEGSRLTVL.